Following are 22 T cell receptor beta chains from one sample sequenced in a study of blood T cell repertoires in COVID-19. Libraries were prepared by immunoSEQ multiplex PCR; TCRdb keeps only in-frame clonotypes and omits some of them. The table records some 180,000 clones, 84% of them present only once. The specimen sequenced was peripheral blood. The receptors derive from an elderly woman with COVID-19, enrolled during active disease.

V usage is TRBV18 and J usage is TRBJ2-7; 7 nucleotides line up with TRBD2. The CDR3 has 16 amino acids. With 3 bases clipped from V and 6 bases from J, the junction kept 14 bases outside the gene matches. Germline values: CDR1 KGHSH, CDR2 LQKENI. The CDR3 loop reads CASSPSDPGLVGEQYF. DNA of the CDR3: TGTGCCAGCTCACCTAGTGACCCTGGACTAGTAGGCGAGCAGTACTTC.

The chain has TRBV21-1 and TRBJ2-1; TRBD2 reflects the table's D call only, with no check against the DNA. TRBV21-1 is flagged as a pseudogene. This CDR3 is built from 18 residues. DNA of the CDR3: TGTGCCAGCAGCAAGTTTGAGGAGGGAAGGAGTCCCTACAATGAGCAGTTCTTC. Its protein is CASSKFEEGRSPYNEQFF.

The chain's CDR3 is CSVSLATEYF. The CDR3 coding sequence is TGCAGCGTTTCCCTAGCCACGGAGTATTTT. This chain links TRBV29-1 with TRBJ2-3, with D maybe TRBD2 (5 bases). Germline CDR1 SQVTM, CDR2 ANQGSEA. This CDR3 has 10 amino acids. Trimming removed 5 bases from V and 13 bases from J, with 13 bases in between.

This chain joins TRBV7-2 and TRBJ2-2; 7 bases map to TRBD1. The V gene's germline CDR1 is SGHTA and CDR2 FQGNSA. The CDR3 is 15 residues long. The V and J ends lost 2 bases and 6 bases, in that order; junction bases with no gene match: 6. The CDR3 loop is CASSLQGGAPGELFF. For the CDR3, the DNA is TGTGCCAGCAGCTTACAAGGGGGCGCACCCGGGGAGCTGTTTTTT.

The gene calls are TRBV7-2 and TRBJ2-4, with TRBD2 matching over 7 bases. Germline V gene data show CDR1 as SGHTA and CDR2 as FQGNSA. The CDR3 is made up of 16 amino acids. Unmatched junction bases numbered 6, after V lost 2 bases and J lost 2 bases. The CDR3 DNA reads TGTGCCAGCAGCTTATCGGGAGGAGGGTCCAAAAACATTCAGTACTTC. Translation gives CASSLSGGGSKNIQYF.

The CDR3 is CASTQRGLSYGYTF. The CDR3 coding sequence is TGTGCCAGCACCCAGAGGGGGCTGAGCTATGGCTACACCTTC. This chain links TRBV2 with TRBJ1-2, with 7 positions matching TRBD1. CDR3 length equals 14 residues. The trim removed 7 bases at V and 4 bases at J, leaving 9 bases unmatched. Germline CDR1 SNHLY, CDR2 FYNNEI.

This clone is a singleton in its sample. The chain is built from TRBV15 and TRBJ2-2; 13 bases match TRBD2. The CDR3 extends over 18 amino acids. V lost 1 base to trimming and J lost 5 bases; unmatched junction nucleotides: 7. Germline lookup yields CDR1 LNHNV and CDR2 YYDKDF (reference sequence). The CDR3 loop reads CATSRGGLAGEGTGELFF. The DNA of the CDR3 is TGTGCCACCAGCAGAGGTGGACTAGCGGGAGAAGGGACCGGGGAGCTGTTTTTT.

The J gene is TRBJ1-3, the V gene TRBV27; 9 nucleotides line up with TRBD1. The V gene end was trimmed by 6 bases and the J gene end by 3 bases; junction bases not matched to a gene: 9. CDR1 MNHEY and CDR2 SMNVEV come from the germline V gene (reference sequence). The CDR3 runs 16 residues. As DNA, the CDR3 is TGTGCCAGCAGGCGCGGGACAGGGATTCTTGGAAACACCATATATTTT. Protein product: CASRRGTGILGNTIYF.

The chain combines TRBV5-1 with TRBJ1-1; possible D gene TRBD1, 6 bases. V lost 3 bases to trimming and J lost 4 bases, with 13 bases between them. Germline-derived CDR1 and CDR2 are SGHRS and YFSETQ. This CDR3 region has 14 residues. The CDR3 coding sequence is TGCGCCAGCAGCTCCAACAGGGCTGTCACTGAAGCTTTCTTT. It translates to CASSSNRAVTEAFF.

V gene TRBV29-1 combines with J gene TRBJ1-4; the D is unclear. The CDR3 runs 15 residues. Trimming pared 0 bases from V and 1 base from J, leaving 9 bases between. Germline-derived CDR1 and CDR2 are SQVTM and ANQGSEA. The CDR3 DNA reads TGCAGCGTTGAAGACAAGGGAGGAACTAATGAAAAACTGTTTTTT. Translation gives CSVEDKGGTNEKLFF.

This chain links TRBV4-2 with TRBJ2-5; a possible D gene is TRBD2 (7 bases). Trimming took 4 bases from V and 4 from J, leaving 16 bases between them. The CDR3 has 15 residues. Germline CDR1 and CDR2: LGHNA and YNFKEQ. The CDR3 DNA follows: TGTGCCAGCAGCCGCCAATTGGCGGGGGCAGAGACCCAGTACTTC. This gives the protein CASSRQLAGAETQYF.

The rearrangement joins TRBV18 to TRBJ1-1, with D tentatively TRBD1 (5 bases). The CDR3 covers 14 residues. V dropped 3 bases and J dropped 1 base, with 9 bases sitting between them. CDR1 is KGHSH and CDR2 is LQKENI in the germline V gene. The CDR3: CASSPGGANTEAFF. The CDR3 bases are TGTGCCAGCTCACCGGGCGGGGCGAACACTGAAGCTTTCTTT.

J is TRBJ1-2 and V is TRBV11-2, with TRBD1 as a possible D gene (5 bases). V dropped 5 bases and J dropped 2 bases, with 12 bases sitting between them. The CDR3 consists of 14 residues. CDR1 is SGHAT and CDR2 is FQNNGV in the germline V gene. The CDR3 sequence is CASSPGQGNYGYTF. DNA for the CDR3: TGTGCCAGCAGCCCCGGGCAGGGAAACTATGGCTACACCTTC.

The rearrangement uses TRBV4-3 and TRBJ2-2, with a possible D match to TRBD2 (5 bases). The length of the CDR3 is 14 residues. From germline, CDR1 is LGHNA and CDR2 YSLEER. The V end was cut by 1 base, the J end by 6 bases, with 9 bases between. For the CDR3, the DNA is TGCGCCAGCAGCCAAGGACGGGGTTCCGGGGAGCTGTTTTTT. It encodes CASSQGRGSGELFF.

The sample holds one count of this clone. This chain uses TRBV10-2 with TRBJ2-7, with D possibly being TRBD2 (6 bases). Trimming removed 8 bases at V and 3 bases at J, with 11 bases between. This CDR3 region has 12 residues. Looked up from germline, CDR1 is WSHSY and CDR2 is SAAADI. The CDR3 region has the DNA TGCGCCAGCTTAGCGGATAACTACGAGCAGTACTTC. It specifies CASLADNYEQYF.

The V call is TRBV9, the J call TRBJ2-7; 7 bases line up with TRBD1. CDR1 and CDR2 (germline): SGDLS, YYNGEE. V gave up 3 bases and J gave up 4 bases; unmatched junction bases: 13. The CDR3 covers 16 residues. CDR3 coding DNA: TGTGCCAGCAGCGCGAGCCCGACAGGGAGTTATTACGAGCAGTACTTC. This sequence encodes CASSASPTGSYYEQYF.

This chain uses TRBV18 with TRBJ2-3, with 9 nucleotides matching TRBD1. This CDR3 spans 14 amino acids. Germline V gene sequence: CDR1 KGHSH, CDR2 LQKENI. The V segment lost 3 bases and the J segment 4 bases; nucleotides outside the gene matches: 2. The CDR3 region is CASSPGTGSDTQYF. CDR3 coding DNA: TGTGCCAGCTCACCCGGGACAGGGTCAGATACGCAGTATTTT.

Of note for this clone: Additional DNA sequences in this sample encode the identical CDR3. J is TRBJ2-5 and V is TRBV5-4, with D maybe TRBD2 (6 bases). The length of the CDR3 is 14 residues. Germline loops: CDR1 SGHNT, CDR2 YYREEE (reference sequence). V lost 0 bases and J lost 3, with 9 bases in between. The CDR3 region has the DNA TGTGCCAGCAGCTTGGGGGGGACTGAAGAGACCCAGTACTTC. Translation: CASSLGGTEETQYF.

The V call is TRBV10-3, the J call TRBJ2-3; 12 nucleotides agree with TRBD1. V trimming: 7 bases; J trimming: 14 bases; junction bases outside the gene matches: 10. The CDR3 is 13 amino acids. CDR1 ENHRY and CDR2 SYGVKD come from the germline V gene. CDR3 in DNA: TGTGCCATCAAGGGGACAGGGGGCCAATATATGTATTTT. This gives the protein CAIKGTGGQYMYF.

This chain links TRBV7-2 with TRBJ2-3, with D tentatively TRBD2 (5 bases). The germline CDR1 and CDR2 sequences are SGHTA and FQGNSA. V was shortened by 6 bases and J by 4 bases, with 11 bases between the two germline ends. The CDR3 consists of 13 residues. The DNA of the CDR3 is TGTGCCAGCAGGAGAACGGGGTCAGATACGCAGTATTTT. Encoded protein: CASRRTGSDTQYF.

The V and J genes are TRBV6-2 or TRBV6-3 and TRBJ2-7; D not certain. The CDR3 spans 14 residues. V dropped 5 bases and J dropped 4 bases, with 15 bases sitting between them. Per germline, CDR1 MNHEY and CDR2 SVGEGT. CDR3 in DNA: TGTGCCAGCAGTGTGCCCGGGTCCTTGTACGAGCAGTACTTC. Protein sequence: CASSVPGSLYEQYF.

The chain combines TRBV19 with TRBJ2-7; TRBD2 matches 9 bases. Germline-derived CDR1 and CDR2 are LNHDA and SQIVND (reference sequence). V lost 8 bases, J lost 6 bases, and 5 bases stayed unmatched. The CDR3 spans 12 residues. The CDR3 protein is CASAGGPGEQYF. The CDR3 nucleotides read TGTGCCAGTGCGGGAGGGCCTGGCGAGCAGTACTTC.